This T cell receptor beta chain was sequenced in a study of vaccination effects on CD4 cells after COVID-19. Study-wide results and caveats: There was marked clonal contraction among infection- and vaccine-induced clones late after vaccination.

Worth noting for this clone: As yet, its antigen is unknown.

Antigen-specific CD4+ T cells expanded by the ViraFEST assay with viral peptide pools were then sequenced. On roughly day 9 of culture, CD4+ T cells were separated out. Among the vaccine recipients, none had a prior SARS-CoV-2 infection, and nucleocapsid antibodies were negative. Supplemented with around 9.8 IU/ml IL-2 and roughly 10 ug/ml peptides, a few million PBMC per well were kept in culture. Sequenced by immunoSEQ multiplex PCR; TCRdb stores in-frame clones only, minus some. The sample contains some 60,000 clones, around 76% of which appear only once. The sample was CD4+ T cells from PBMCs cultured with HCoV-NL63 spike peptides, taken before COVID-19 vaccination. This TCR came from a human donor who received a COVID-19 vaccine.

CDR3 residues: CASSPWAGGENYGYTF. For the CDR3, the DNA is TGCGCCAGCAGCCCATGGGCGGGGGGGGAGAACTATGGCTACACCTTC. The chain uses TRBV5-1 and TRBJ1-2; D might be TRBD1 (5 bases). Germline CDR1 is SGHRS and CDR2 is YFSETQ. The V gene lost 4 bases and the J gene lost 2 bases, with 18 bases spanning the gap. The CDR3 is 16 amino acids.